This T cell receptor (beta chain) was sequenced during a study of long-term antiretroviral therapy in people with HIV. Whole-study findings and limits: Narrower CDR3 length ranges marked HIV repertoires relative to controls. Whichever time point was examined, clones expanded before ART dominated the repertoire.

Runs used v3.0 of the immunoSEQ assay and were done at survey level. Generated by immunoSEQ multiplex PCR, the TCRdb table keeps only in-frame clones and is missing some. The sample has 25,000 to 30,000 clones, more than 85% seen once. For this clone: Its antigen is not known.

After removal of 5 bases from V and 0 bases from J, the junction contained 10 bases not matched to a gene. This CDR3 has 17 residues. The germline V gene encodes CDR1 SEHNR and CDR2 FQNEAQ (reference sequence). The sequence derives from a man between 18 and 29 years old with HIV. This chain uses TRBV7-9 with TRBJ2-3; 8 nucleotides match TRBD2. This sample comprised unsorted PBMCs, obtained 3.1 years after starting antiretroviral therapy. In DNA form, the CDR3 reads TGTGCCAGCAGCACCCAATCAGCGGGAGTAAGCACAGATACGCAGTATTTT. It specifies CASSTQSAGVSTDTQYF.